This T cell receptor (beta chain) was identified in a study of cytomegalovirus exposure and HLA in healthy donors. Notes on the study in general: Solely CMV serostatus was available to characterize immune exposure. Rates of TCR association differed by HLA locus in a later analysis, with DRB1 highest and HLA-C lowest.

The PCR contained 60 Vbeta and 13 Jbeta primers. Using immunoSEQ multiplex PCR, the repertoire was profiled, and TCRdb retains in-frame clones only, with some absent. The data hold about 89,000 clones, with roughly 80% observed a single time. Points on this clone: Its antigen is currently unknown.

V gave up 2 bases and J gave up 4 bases, with 14 bases separating them. This CDR3 spans 14 amino acids. Germline V gene data show CDR1 as GTSNPN and CDR2 as SVGIG (reference sequence). Sequencing was carried out using PBMCs. V and J are TRBV30 and TRBJ2-5, with D possibly being TRBD1 (5 bases). This TCR was sampled from a man aged 30-40 years in good health and CMV-seronegative. The CDR3 reads CAWSFRALRETQYF. The CDR3 DNA reads as TGTGCCTGGAGTTTCAGGGCCCTGAGAGAGACCCAGTACTTC.